The source of this TCR beta chain is a study of cytomegalovirus exposure and HLA in healthy donors. Looked up from germline, CDR1 is LNHDA and CDR2 is SQIVND (reference sequence). Trimming shortened V by 6 bases and J by 2 bases, and 17 bases separated the two germline ends. The CDR3 totals 16 residues. PCR was performed using 60 Vbeta and 13 Jbeta primers. Assay used: immunoSEQ multiplex PCR; TCRdb lists only in-frame clones, some missing. The table includes about 150,000 clones, about 61% detected once. Note on this clone: Its matching antigen is unknown.

Study-wide points: In a later analysis, at a false discovery rate of 0.05, roughly 18,000 TCR beta sequences were associated with HLA alleles. The study labeled 164 TCR beta chains cytomegalovirus-associated.

Whereas donors were nominally healthy upon sampling, unrecorded immune exposures were probable. The sequenced material came from PBMCs. The chain joins TRBV19 to TRBJ1-5, with D possibly matching TRBD1 (5 bases). The sequence was collected from a male donor in good health and CMV-seronegative. CDR3 in amino acids: CASSHAGGAGNQPQHF. CDR3 DNA: TGTGCCAGTAGCCACGCCGGAGGGGCTGGCAATCAGCCCCAGCATTTT. Variable domain in full (rest from reference TRBV19 and TRBJ1-5): DGGITQSPKYLFRKEGQNVTLSCEQNLNHDAMYWYRQDPGQGLRLIYYSQIVNDFQKGDIAEGYSVSREKKESFPLTVTSAQKNPTAFYLCASSHAGGAGNQPQHFGDGTRLSIL.